The TCR beta chain under discussion was sequenced for a study of T cell responses to AZD1222 COVID-19 vaccine. Study-wide background: Pooling of second doses given at about 4 or about 12 weeks was done. Findings and limits, study-wide: Every sample of the repertoires postdated the peak T cell response. A rise in Spike-specific TCR breadth and depth followed two AZD1222 doses. A mostly white British donor set with more females was recruited, and clonal diversity was possibly underestimated.

A word on this clone: Its antigen is undetermined.

Assay: immunoSEQ multiplex PCR; the TCRdb copy retains only in-frame clones and omits some. The sample has roughly 140,000 clones, approximately 88% seen once. CDR3 length equals 14 residues. V lost 4 bases to trimming and J lost 8 bases; unmatched junction nucleotides: 6. Germline V gene data show CDR1 as MNHEY and CDR2 as SVGEGT. The chain employs TRBV6-2 or TRBV6-3 and TRBJ2-1; 9 bases agree with TRBD1. The TCR sequence derives from an adult in good health. Sample: peripheral blood, taken on day 0 of AZD1222 vaccination. The CDR3: CASSSGQGWDEQFF. The CDR3 coding sequence is TGTGCCAGCAGTTCCGGACAGGGGTGGGATGAGCAGTTCTTC.